A single sample is the source of the 14 T cell receptor beta chains below, sequenced in a study of T cell repertoires in cytomegalovirus infection. TCRdb itself ran the reads through MiXCR, one entry per CDR3 protein. The data show roughly 230,000 distinct CDR3 sequences, with 22% seen just once and around a sixth held by the top ten. The sequenced sample consisted of CD8+ T cells from PBMCs. Receptors originate from a human donor in good health (CMV status not recorded). Some clones in this sample may be carry-over from other donors' samples.

About this clonotype itself: This may arise from a read error, as a much more abundant clone is one base away. The chain joins TRBV11-3 to TRBJ2-3, with D possibly TRBD2 on 6 matching bases. Trimming pared 5 bases from V and 1 base from J, leaving 19 bases between. The CDR3 is 17 amino acids. The germline gives CDR1 SGHNT, CDR2 YENEEA. CDR3 sequence: CASSAYGRGEGTDTQYF. Written as DNA, the CDR3 is TGTGCCAGCAGCGCCTATGGGCGGGGAGAGGGCACAGATACGCAGTATTTT.

This clonotype has more than one count but fewer than ten. CDR3 coding DNA: TGTGCCAGCAGTGGGGACTGGTACTACGAGCAGTACTTC. Translation: CASSGDWYYEQYF. The chain couples TRBV6-4 to TRBJ2-7; possibly TRBD2 for D (6 bases). Deletions cut 4 bases from V and 3 bases from J, with 10 bases between. Germline V lookup: CDR1 MRHNA, CDR2 SNTAGT. The CDR3 is made up of 13 amino acids.

J is TRBJ2-5 and V is TRBV3-1, with unresolved D. Germline V gene data show CDR1 as LGHDT and CDR2 as YNNKEL (reference sequence). The CDR3 totals 14 residues. V lost 0 bases to trimming and J lost 1 base, with 6 bases between them. CDR3 residues: CASSQDDVQETQYF. For the CDR3, the DNA is TGTGCCAGCAGCCAAGACGACGTCCAAGAGACCCAGTACTTC.

Notes on this clonotype: A read error is possible here, since a much larger clone lies one base away. This CDR3 is CASSSELAREETQYF. Written as DNA, the CDR3 is TGTGCCAGCAGTTCCGAGCTAGCGAGGGAAGAGACCCAGTACTTC. The gene calls are TRBV28 and TRBJ2-5, with a weak D call TRBD2 (6 bases). The CDR3 consists of 15 residues. Germline V gives CDR1 MDHEN, CDR2 SYDVKM. V lost 4 bases to trimming and J lost 3 bases, with 15 bases between them.

Comments on this clonotype: A much larger clonotype is one base distant, so this may be a read error. As DNA, the CDR3 is TGTGCCAGCAGACCAAACGGGGGGGGAAACAATGAGCAGTTCTTC. It is translated as CASRPNGGGNNEQFF. This sequence joins TRBV28 and TRBJ2-1, with TRBD2 matching over 8 bases. Per the germline V gene, CDR1 is MDHEN and CDR2 is SYDVKM. CDR3 length: 15 amino acids. With 6 bases clipped from V and 5 bases from J, the junction kept 9 bases outside the gene matches.

This chain links TRBV20-1 with TRBJ1-3; D ambiguous. This CDR3 has 11 residues. The V and J ends lost 0 bases and 8 bases respectively, with 5 bases between them. Germline values: CDR1 DFQATT, CDR2 SNEGSKA (reference sequence). The CDR3 nucleotides read TGCAGTGCTAGAGATGGGTACACCATATATTTT. This sequence encodes CSARDGYTIYF.

This clonotype was detected a few times. V is TRBV5-1 and J is TRBJ1-1; TRBD1 agrees at 7 bases. The V gene end was trimmed by 0 bases and the J gene end by 0 bases; junction bases not matched to a gene: 5. Germline CDR1 and CDR2: SGHRS and YFSETQ. The CDR3 spans 16 residues. CDR3: CASSLGPGQMNTEAFF. Written as DNA, the CDR3 is TGCGCCAGCAGCTTGGGGCCGGGACAGATGAACACTGAAGCTTTCTTT.

The rearrangement links TRBV13 to TRBJ2-5, with 11 positions matching TRBD2. The CDR3 loop spans 16 amino acids. Germline V lookup: CDR1 PRHDT, CDR2 FYEKMQ (reference sequence). The trim removed 5 bases at V and 2 bases at J, leaving 7 bases unmatched. The CDR3 nucleotides read TGTGCCAGCAGCCTTACACGACTAGCGGGACAAGAGACCCAGTACTTC. Protein product: CASSLTRLAGQETQYF.

This clonotype was recorded many times. The chain carries TRBV7-6 and TRBJ2-5, with unresolved D. The CDR3 length is 12 residues. The V gene's germline CDR1 is SGHVS and CDR2 FNYEAQ. V lost 5 bases, J lost 12 bases, and 16 bases lay in between. In nucleotides, the CDR3 is TGTGCCAGCAGCCCGGGTCCCCTTATCAAGTACTTC. Its translation is CASSPGPLIKYF.

This clonotype was seen a few times. This chain uses TRBV7-9 with TRBJ1-2; D gene ambiguous. Germline V lookup: CDR1 SEHNR, CDR2 FQNEAQ (reference sequence). The CDR3 spans 15 residues. Trimming left V 0 bases short and J 4 bases short, with 12 bases between. The DNA for the CDR3 is TGTGCCAGCAGCTTAGCGCGGGGTACCGTCTATGGCTACACCTTC. This gives the protein CASSLARGTVYGYTF.

The chain employs TRBV29-1 and TRBJ2-2, with D perhaps matching TRBD1 (5 bases). The length of the CDR3 is 12 residues. The germline V gene has CDR1 SQVTM and CDR2 ANQGSEA. Deletions cut 0 bases from V and 7 bases from J, with 6 bases between. CDR3 in DNA: TGCAGCGTTGAAGATGACAGCGGGGAGCTGTTTTTT. Amino acid sequence: CSVEDDSGELFF.

The chain combines TRBV29-1 with TRBJ2-4; 10 nucleotides match TRBD1. The CDR3 runs to 15 residues. CDR1 is SQVTM and CDR2 is ANQGSEA in the germline V gene. The J segment lost 3 bases and the V segment lost 6 bases, leaving 8 bases of the junction unmatched. The DNA of the CDR3 is TGCAGCGTGACCGGGACAGGGGCACACAAAAACATTCAGTACTTC. Translating it yields CSVTGTGAHKNIQYF. The complete variable domain, with remaining parts taken from reference TRBV29-1 and TRBJ2-4, reads SAVISQKPSRDICQRGTSLTIQCQVDSQVTMMFWYRQQPGQSLTLIATANQGSEATYESGFVIDKFPISRPNLTFSTLTVSNMSPEDSSIYLCSVTGTGAHKNIQYFGAGTRLSVL.

The V gene is TRBV7-3, the J gene TRBJ2-1, with 9 bases lining up with TRBD1. CDR3 size: 14 residues. V shed 5 bases and J 7 bases; nucleotides not matched to a gene: 6. Per germline, CDR1 SGHTA and CDR2 FQGTGA. Here the CDR3 DNA reads TGTGCCAGCAGCCCCGCCGGGACAGGGAATGAGCAGTTCTTC. As protein: CASSPAGTGNEQFF.

CDR3 DNA: TGCAGCGTTGGACGGGATAATCAGCCCCAGCATTTT. Amino acids: CSVGRDNQPQHF. The chain uses TRBV29-1 and TRBJ1-5; D remains ambiguous. CDR1 and CDR2 from the germline V gene are SQVTM and ANQGSEA. The CDR3 spans 12 residues. Trimming left V 4 bases short and J 4 bases short, with 8 bases between. Using reference TRBV29-1 and TRBJ1-5 for the parts outside the CDR3, the full variable domain is SAVISQKPSRDICQRGTSLTIQCQVDSQVTMMFWYRQQPGQSLTLIATANQGSEATYESGFVIDKFPISRPNLTFSTLTVSNMSPEDSSIYLCSVGRDNQPQHFGDGTRLSIL.